This T cell receptor beta chain was captured by sequencing in a study of cytomegalovirus exposure and HLA in healthy donors. Germline CDR1 reads LNHDA; CDR2 reads SQIVND (reference sequence). The CDR3 has 15 amino acids. The V segment lost 5 bases and the J segment 5 bases; nucleotides outside the gene matches: 9. The study's findings and limits: Because they were indistinguishable, some V segments, including TRBV6-2 and TRBV6-3, were excluded. Altogether, some 160 TCR beta chains were recorded as cytomegalovirus-associated. In a later analysis, at a false discovery rate of 0.05, approximately 18,000 TCR beta sequences were associated with HLA alleles.

With respect to this clone: Antigen unknown.

With 60 Vbeta and 13 Jbeta primers, the PCR was carried out. Data came from immunoSEQ multiplex PCR; TCRdb stores just in-frame clones and leaves some out. This sample has 150,000 to 200,000 clones, with 81% found just once. The receptor's source is a woman aged 18-30 years in good health and CMV-seropositive. Sequencing input: PBMCs. The gene calls are TRBV19 and TRBJ2-3, with 8 bases fitting TRBD2. The CDR3 protein is CASSRTSPGKDTQYF. CDR3 sequence (DNA): TGTGCCAGTAGTCGGACTAGCCCTGGTAAAGATACGCAGTATTTT.